The sequence of this TCR beta chain was determined in a study of CD8 T cells in Susac syndrome. The multiple sclerosis control group consisted of treatment-naive patients whose relapsing-remitting disease, which was either stable or active, fulfilled revised McDonald criteria. Negative isolation was used for CD8+ and CD4+ T cells and FACS enrichment for TEMRA cells. This clonotype was picked up one time. RNA was extracted with the RNeasy kit, and a quantity of 0.5 to 1 ug was reverse transcribed using random hexamers. Multiplex PCR with immunoSEQ amplified the TCR beta CDR3 across 54 Vbeta and 13 Jbeta. TCRdb reprocessed the immunoSEQ multiplex PCR reads via MiXCR and lists one record per CDR3 protein. The repertoire includes around 170,000 distinct CDR3 sequences, about 95% of them detected once, and about 0.16% sits in the top ten. This CDR3 has 13 residues. Germline V gene lookup returns CDR1 MGHDK and CDR2 SYGVNS. V lost 4 bases and J 3 bases, leaving 10 bases between the germline ends.

Sequencing was done on a sample of CD8+ T cells from PBMCs. The receptor was derived from a human donor with multiple sclerosis. The rearrangement links TRBV25-1 to TRBJ2-7; D is unclear. CDR3 sequence: CASSVGILYEQYF. CDR3 DNA sequence: TGTGCCAGCAGTGTGGGTATTCTCTACGAGCAGTACTTC.